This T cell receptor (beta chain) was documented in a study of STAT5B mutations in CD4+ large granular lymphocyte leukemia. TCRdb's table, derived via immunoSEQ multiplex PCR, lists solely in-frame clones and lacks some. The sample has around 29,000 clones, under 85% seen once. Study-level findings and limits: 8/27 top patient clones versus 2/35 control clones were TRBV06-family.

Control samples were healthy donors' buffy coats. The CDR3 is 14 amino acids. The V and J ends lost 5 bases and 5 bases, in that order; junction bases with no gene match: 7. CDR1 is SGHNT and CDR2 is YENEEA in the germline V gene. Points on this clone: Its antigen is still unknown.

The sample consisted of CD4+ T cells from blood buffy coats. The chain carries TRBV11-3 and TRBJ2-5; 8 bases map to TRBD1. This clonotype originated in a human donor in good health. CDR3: CASSAGTGWETQYF. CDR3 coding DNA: TGTGCCAGCAGCGCCGGGACAGGCTGGGAGACCCAGTACTTC. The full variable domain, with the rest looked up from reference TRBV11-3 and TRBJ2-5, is EAGVVQSPRYKIIEKKQPVAFWCNPISGHNTLYWYLQNLGQGPELLIRYENEEAVDDSQLPKDRFSAERLKGVDSTLKIQPAELGDSAVYLCASSAGTGWETQYFGPGTRLLVL.